This T cell receptor beta chain was identified during a study of response to subunit inactivated influenza vaccine. Study outcomes and limitations: Few new T cells, the authors suggested, are recruited by each seasonal influenza vaccination.

This clonotype was seen only a few times. Antigen unknown. CDR3 length: 16 amino acids. In germline, CDR1 is DFQATT, CDR2 SNEGSKA (reference sequence). V shed 3 bases and J shed 2 bases, with 20 bases lying between them. TCRdb re-called the RT-PCR reads with MiXCR, one entry per CDR3 protein. This sample yields over 650,000 distinct CDR3 sequences, of which approximately 18% are seen a single time; roughly 10% belongs to the top ten. The sample consisted of PBMCs from blood, taken 4 to 6 days after vaccination. The rearrangement uses TRBV20-1 and TRBJ2-7; D remains ambiguous. The sequence was collected from a man in his fifties who received an inactivated influenza vaccine. CDR3 bases: TGCAGTGCTAGGGCAATTCTAGATGTACCTCCCTACGAGCAGTACTTC. Translating it yields CSARAILDVPPYEQYF.